The present entry profiles one TCR beta chain with its context. An end of the junction differs from the germline gene, which may be a read error. The CDR3 is made up of 14 amino acids. Germline assignment: CDR1 KGHDR and CDR2 SFDVKD. This sample stems from a study of blood T cells in healthy people across ages. For the second PCR, which ran for about 7 to 11 cycles, a sample-barcoded 5' primer and a J-beta primer mix were used. Each CDR3 protein gets one entry after TCRdb re-called the 5' RACE reads with MiXCR. In the table there are some 1.4 million distinct CDR3 sequences, around 42% of which are singletons.

V gene TRBV24-1 combines with J gene TRBJ1-2; weak D call: TRBD1 (6 bases). The material sequenced was blood. This clonotype originated in a woman between 18 and 29 years old in good health. CDR3 coding DNA: TGTGTCACCAGTGATTCTACAGGGAACTATGGCTACACCTTC. This translates into CVTSDSTGNYGYTF.